A selection of T cell receptor beta chains follows, all from one sample in a study of CD8+CD57+ T cells in acquired aplastic anemia. TCRdb recomputed calls from the reads with MiXCR, one row per CDR3 protein. The sample lists about 180,000 distinct CDR3 sequences; roughly 43% were seen once. The sequenced material came from sorted CD4+, CD8+, or CD8+CD57+ T cells (not recorded which) from PBMCs. These receptors were obtained from a human donor with aplastic anemia. CDR3s include the opening cysteine and the closing phenylalanine or tryptophan. D genes are given only for firm matches. A row's size may be missing; if present it is once, few, many or a size class.

cdr3_nt: TGTGCCAGTAGTATACAAATCAATCAGCCCCAGCATTTT
cdr3_aa: CASSIQINQPQHF
d_call: .
j_call: TRBJ1-5
clone_size: many
v_call: TRBV19

cdr3_nt: TGCGCCAGCAGCTGGGTGAGCAACACCGGGGAGCTGTTTTTT
cdr3_aa: CASSWVSNTGELFF
d_call: .
j_call: TRBJ2-2
clone_size: .
v_call: TRBV5-1

cdr3_nt: TGCAGTGCTAGGGCGGGAGTGCCCTACGAGCAGTACTTC
cdr3_aa: CSARAGVPYEQYF
d_call: TRBD2
j_call: TRBJ2-7
clone_size: .
v_call: TRBV20-1

cdr3_nt: TGTGCCAGCAGGTCCGGGACAGGGGGCTACAATGAGCAGTTCTTC
cdr3_aa: CASRSGTGGYNEQFF
d_call: TRBD1
j_call: TRBJ2-1
clone_size: many
v_call: TRBV7-6

cdr3_nt: TGTGCCAGCAGCAGGGGGTTACAAGGGGATTCACCCCTCCACTTT
cdr3_aa: CASSRGLQGDSPLHF
d_call: TRBD1
j_call: TRBJ1-6
clone_size: few
v_call: TRBV10-3

cdr3_nt: TGCAGTGCCGGACGGAGGGGGCCCCCCGGGACCCAGTACTTC
cdr3_aa: CSAGRRGPPGTQYF
d_call: .
j_call: TRBJ2-5
clone_size: many
v_call: TRBV20-1

cdr3_nt: TGCAGTGCTAGAGATATAATGACGGGGTGGGAGAAGATCTATGGCTACACCTTC
cdr3_aa: CSARDIMTGWEKIYGYTF
d_call: .
j_call: TRBJ1-2
clone_size: many
v_call: TRBV20-1

cdr3_nt: TGTGCCAGCAGCTTAGGTAGAGGGACCGAGCAGTACTTC
cdr3_aa: CASSLGRGTEQYF
d_call: .
j_call: TRBJ2-7
clone_size: .
v_call: TRBV7-6

cdr3_nt: TGTGCCAGCAGTTTCTACGAGCAGTACTTC
cdr3_aa: CASSFYEQYF
d_call: .
j_call: TRBJ2-7
clone_size: .
v_call: TRBV2

cdr3_nt: TGTGCCAGCAGCTTTGGGATCCCTCCAACTAATGAAAAACTGTTTTTT
cdr3_aa: CASSFGIPPTNEKLFF
d_call: .
j_call: TRBJ1-4
clone_size: many
v_call: TRBV11-2

cdr3_nt: TGTGCCACCAGCAGAGATGTGGGGTGGAAGACCCAGTACTTC
cdr3_aa: CATSRDVGWKTQYF
d_call: .
j_call: TRBJ2-5
clone_size: few
v_call: TRBV15

cdr3_nt: TGTGCCAGCAGCTCAGCCGGGACAGGGGGGCTCTCCTATAATTCACCCCTCCACTTT
cdr3_aa: CASSSAGTGGLSYNSPLHF
d_call: TRBD1
j_call: TRBJ1-6
clone_size: few
v_call: TRBV7-1

cdr3_nt: TGTGCCAGCAGCCAGGGACTAGCGGGATCGGTTGAGACCCAGTACTTC
cdr3_aa: CASSQGLAGSVETQYF
d_call: TRBD2
j_call: TRBJ2-5
clone_size: .
v_call: TRBV5-4

cdr3_nt: TGTGCCAGCAGCCACAGGGGCGACGAGCAGTACTTC
cdr3_aa: CASSHRGDEQYF
d_call: TRBD1
j_call: TRBJ2-7
clone_size: .
v_call: TRBV7-3

cdr3_nt: TGTGCCAGCAGCTTGGCCCCCGGGACTGGAGAGACCCAGTACTTC
cdr3_aa: CASSLAPGTGETQYF
d_call: .
j_call: TRBJ2-5
clone_size: many
v_call: TRBV7-8

cdr3_nt: TGTGCCAGCAGTGCCTCAGTAGCGGGGGGGCCGGCAGATACGCAGTATTTT
cdr3_aa: CASSASVAGGPADTQYF
d_call: TRBD2
j_call: TRBJ2-3
clone_size: many
v_call: TRBV6-4

cdr3_nt: TGTGCCAGCAGTTATTGTTGCGGGGGGGCACACGAGCAGTACTTC
cdr3_aa: CASSYCCGGAHEQYF
d_call: TRBD2
j_call: TRBJ2-7
clone_size: many
v_call: TRBV6-9

cdr3_nt: TGCGCCAGCAGACGGGACAGAAACACTGAAGCTTTCTTT
cdr3_aa: CASRRDRNTEAFF
d_call: TRBD1
j_call: TRBJ1-1
clone_size: .
v_call: TRBV10-1

cdr3_nt: TGTGCCAGCAGCTTGACCAGGGGGGGTGGCTATGGCTACACCTTC
cdr3_aa: CASSLTRGGGYGYTF
d_call: TRBD1
j_call: TRBJ1-2
clone_size: once
v_call: TRBV7-9

cdr3_nt: TGTGCCAGCACCCAAACGGCGGTTTACGAGCAGTACTTC
cdr3_aa: CASTQTAVYEQYF
d_call: .
j_call: TRBJ2-7
clone_size: many
v_call: TRBV28

cdr3_nt: TGTGCCAGCAGCTCGGCTACCCACCCGGGCGCAGAGACCCAGTACTTC
cdr3_aa: CASSSATHPGAETQYF
d_call: .
j_call: TRBJ2-5
clone_size: many
v_call: TRBV11-2

cdr3_nt: TGCAGTGCTAGGGCCCCGACCTCGGCCAACGTCCTGACTTTC
cdr3_aa: CSARAPTSANVLTF
d_call: .
j_call: TRBJ2-6
clone_size: many
v_call: TRBV20-1

cdr3_nt: TGTGCCAGCAGCCAAGATGGAAGGGTTGGAAACACCATACATTTT
cdr3_aa: CASSQDGRVGNTIHF
d_call: .
j_call: TRBJ1-3
clone_size: .
v_call: TRBV4-2

cdr3_nt: TGTGCCACCACCGGCACCAATCAGCCCCAGCATTTT
cdr3_aa: CATTGTNQPQHF
d_call: .
j_call: TRBJ1-5
clone_size: many
v_call: TRBV24-1

cdr3_nt: TGCAGTGCTAGCTCAAACGACAGGGGTGAAGCTTTCTTT
cdr3_aa: CSASSNDRGEAFF
d_call: TRBD1
j_call: TRBJ1-1
clone_size: few
v_call: TRBV20-1

cdr3_nt: TGTGCCAGCTCACCACCCGGGACAGCTTTAGAAGCTTTCTTT
cdr3_aa: CASSPPGTALEAFF
d_call: TRBD1
j_call: TRBJ1-1
clone_size: few
v_call: TRBV18

cdr3_nt: TGTGCCAGCAGCCAGGGAAGGGACGTTTCCTACGAGCAGTACTTC
cdr3_aa: CASSQGRDVSYEQYF
d_call: .
j_call: TRBJ2-7
clone_size: .
v_call: TRBV4-2

cdr3_nt: TGTGCCAGCAGTTTTGACAGCGGGAGGTACGAGCAGTACTTC
cdr3_aa: CASSFDSGRYEQYF
d_call: TRBD2
j_call: TRBJ2-7
clone_size: .
v_call: TRBV6-5

cdr3_nt: TGTGCCATCAGTAGGGCAGGAACACGCGATGCTTTCTTT
cdr3_aa: CAISRAGTRDAFF
d_call: .
j_call: TRBJ1-1
clone_size: .
v_call: TRBV10-3

cdr3_nt: TGCGCCAGCAGCCAAGATAAAGCCACAGATACGCAGTATTTT
cdr3_aa: CASSQDKATDTQYF
d_call: .
j_call: TRBJ2-3
clone_size: many
v_call: TRBV4-1

cdr3_nt: TGTGCCAGCAGCGGTCGGACTAGCCGGGTCGGGGAGCAGTACTTC
cdr3_aa: CASSGRTSRVGEQYF
d_call: TRBD2
j_call: TRBJ2-7
clone_size: many
v_call: TRBV5-4

cdr3_nt: TGTGCCAGCAGCTTGGGCGGGGGGGCCTACAATGAGCAGTTCTTC
cdr3_aa: CASSLGGGAYNEQFF
d_call: TRBD2
j_call: TRBJ2-1
clone_size: many
v_call: TRBV5-4

cdr3_nt: TGCAGTGCTACTGCGACTAGCACAGATACGCAGTATTTT
cdr3_aa: CSATATSTDTQYF
d_call: .
j_call: TRBJ2-3
clone_size: .
v_call: TRBV20-1

cdr3_nt: TGTGCCAGCAGTGAGGGTAGCGGGGGGACCTTGTACTTC
cdr3_aa: CASSEGSGGTLYF
d_call: TRBD2
j_call: TRBJ2-5
clone_size: .
v_call: TRBV2

cdr3_nt: TGTGCCATCAGTGATCAACAGGGGAACACTGGAGCTTTCTTT
cdr3_aa: CAISDQQGNTGAFF
d_call: TRBD1
j_call: TRBJ1-1
clone_size: .
v_call: TRBV10-3

cdr3_nt: TGTGCCAGCAGTTTCCGGACAGGCTATTACAATGAGCAGTTCTTC
cdr3_aa: CASSFRTGYYNEQFF
d_call: TRBD1
j_call: TRBJ2-1
clone_size: .
v_call: TRBV25-1

cdr3_nt: TGTGCCAGCAGCAACCAGGCGGGAGAGCAGTTCTTC
cdr3_aa: CASSNQAGEQFF
d_call: .
j_call: TRBJ2-1
clone_size: many
v_call: TRBV11-3

cdr3_nt: TGTGCCGGCAGGGGGGTTAGCACTGAAGCTTTCTTT
cdr3_aa: CAGRGVSTEAFF
d_call: TRBD1
j_call: TRBJ1-1
clone_size: once
v_call: TRBV28

cdr3_nt: TGTGCCAGCAGCGGGGAGACCCCCTACGAGCAGTACTTC
cdr3_aa: CASSGETPYEQYF
d_call: .
j_call: TRBJ2-7
clone_size: .
v_call: TRBV7-7

cdr3_nt: TGCAGTGCTGAACGGGGCGAGGAGCAGTACTTC
cdr3_aa: CSAERGEEQYF
d_call: .
j_call: TRBJ2-7
clone_size: .
v_call: TRBV20-1

cdr3_nt: TGCAGTGCTAGCGTACGGGCGAGGTTGGGGGGCTACACCTTC
cdr3_aa: CSASVRARLGGYTF
d_call: .
j_call: TRBJ1-2
clone_size: .
v_call: TRBV20-1

cdr3_nt: TGTGCCAGTAATCCAATCGGCCCCCAGGGCGGCTACACCTTC
cdr3_aa: CASNPIGPQGGYTF
d_call: .
j_call: TRBJ1-2
clone_size: many
v_call: TRBV19

cdr3_nt: TGTGCCACCAGCAGAGGAGGGGTCGGGGAAGCTTTCTTT
cdr3_aa: CATSRGGVGEAFF
d_call: .
j_call: TRBJ1-1
clone_size: many
v_call: TRBV15

cdr3_nt: TGCAGTGCTAAACCCTCCCAGGCGCGGCCCCAGCATTTT
cdr3_aa: CSAKPSQARPQHF
d_call: .
j_call: TRBJ1-5
clone_size: once
v_call: TRBV20-1

cdr3_nt: TGCAGCACCCCCGAGGTTAGCGGTTACGAGCAGTACTTC
cdr3_aa: CSTPEVSGYEQYF
d_call: .
j_call: TRBJ2-7
clone_size: .
v_call: TRBV29-1

cdr3_nt: TGTGCCAGCAGTCGACAGGGGGCAATCTATGGCTACACCTTC
cdr3_aa: CASSRQGAIYGYTF
d_call: TRBD1
j_call: TRBJ1-2
clone_size: .
v_call: TRBV12-3/TRBV12-4

cdr3_nt: TGTGCCAGTAGTATTAGGCAGCCCCAGCATTTT
cdr3_aa: CASSIRQPQHF
d_call: .
j_call: TRBJ1-5
clone_size: once
v_call: TRBV19

cdr3_nt: TGCAGTGCTAACAAACTCATACGAGGTTCTAGTAGAAACATTCAGTACTTC
cdr3_aa: CSANKLIRGSSRNIQYF
d_call: .
j_call: TRBJ2-4
clone_size: .
v_call: TRBV20-1

cdr3_nt: TGCGCCAGCAGTGTCTCGGGGGGGCCTCGGAATGAGCAGTTCTTC
cdr3_aa: CASSVSGGPRNEQFF
d_call: TRBD2
j_call: TRBJ2-1
clone_size: many
v_call: TRBV10-2

cdr3_nt: TGTGCCAGCAGCTTGGTTACGGGTGACGAAAAACTGTTTTTT
cdr3_aa: CASSLVTGDEKLFF
d_call: .
j_call: TRBJ1-4
clone_size: many
v_call: TRBV5-6

cdr3_nt: TGCAGTGCTGGATCCGGGACAGGGTCGGGCTATGGCTACACCTTC
cdr3_aa: CSAGSGTGSGYGYTF
d_call: TRBD1
j_call: TRBJ1-2
clone_size: .
v_call: TRBV20-1

cdr3_nt: TGTGCCACCAGTGACCCAGGGTCAGGGCAAGAGACCCAGTACTTC
cdr3_aa: CATSDPGSGQETQYF
d_call: .
j_call: TRBJ2-5
clone_size: .
v_call: TRBV24-1

cdr3_nt: TGTGCCAGCTCGAGGGGGATGGGAGCGACCGGCTACACCTTC
cdr3_aa: CASSRGMGATGYTF
d_call: .
j_call: TRBJ1-2
clone_size: .
v_call: TRBV19

cdr3_nt: TGTGCCAGCAGTTCCGGTGCTAACTATGGCTACACCTTC
cdr3_aa: CASSSGANYGYTF
d_call: .
j_call: TRBJ1-2
clone_size: many
v_call: TRBV6-1

cdr3_nt: TGCGCCAGCAGTGCCATTTTGGGACTAGCGAACGCCGGGGAGCTGTTTTTT
cdr3_aa: CASSAILGLANAGELFF
d_call: TRBD2
j_call: TRBJ2-2
clone_size: .
v_call: TRBV10-1